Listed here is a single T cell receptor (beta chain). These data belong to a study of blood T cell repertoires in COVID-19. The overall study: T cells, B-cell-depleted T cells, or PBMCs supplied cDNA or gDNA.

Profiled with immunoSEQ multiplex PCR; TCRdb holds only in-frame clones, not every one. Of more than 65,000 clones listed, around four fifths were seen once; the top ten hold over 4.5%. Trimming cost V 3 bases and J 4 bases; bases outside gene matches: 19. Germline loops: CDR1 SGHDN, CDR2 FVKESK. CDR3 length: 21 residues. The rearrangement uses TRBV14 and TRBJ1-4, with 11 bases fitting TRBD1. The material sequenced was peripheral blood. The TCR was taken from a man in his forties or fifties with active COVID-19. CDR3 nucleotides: TGTGCCAGCAGCCACGACCCCCTGCGGACAGGGGGCCGACCTTTTAATGAAAAACTGTTTTTT. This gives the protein CASSHDPLRTGGRPFNEKLFF.